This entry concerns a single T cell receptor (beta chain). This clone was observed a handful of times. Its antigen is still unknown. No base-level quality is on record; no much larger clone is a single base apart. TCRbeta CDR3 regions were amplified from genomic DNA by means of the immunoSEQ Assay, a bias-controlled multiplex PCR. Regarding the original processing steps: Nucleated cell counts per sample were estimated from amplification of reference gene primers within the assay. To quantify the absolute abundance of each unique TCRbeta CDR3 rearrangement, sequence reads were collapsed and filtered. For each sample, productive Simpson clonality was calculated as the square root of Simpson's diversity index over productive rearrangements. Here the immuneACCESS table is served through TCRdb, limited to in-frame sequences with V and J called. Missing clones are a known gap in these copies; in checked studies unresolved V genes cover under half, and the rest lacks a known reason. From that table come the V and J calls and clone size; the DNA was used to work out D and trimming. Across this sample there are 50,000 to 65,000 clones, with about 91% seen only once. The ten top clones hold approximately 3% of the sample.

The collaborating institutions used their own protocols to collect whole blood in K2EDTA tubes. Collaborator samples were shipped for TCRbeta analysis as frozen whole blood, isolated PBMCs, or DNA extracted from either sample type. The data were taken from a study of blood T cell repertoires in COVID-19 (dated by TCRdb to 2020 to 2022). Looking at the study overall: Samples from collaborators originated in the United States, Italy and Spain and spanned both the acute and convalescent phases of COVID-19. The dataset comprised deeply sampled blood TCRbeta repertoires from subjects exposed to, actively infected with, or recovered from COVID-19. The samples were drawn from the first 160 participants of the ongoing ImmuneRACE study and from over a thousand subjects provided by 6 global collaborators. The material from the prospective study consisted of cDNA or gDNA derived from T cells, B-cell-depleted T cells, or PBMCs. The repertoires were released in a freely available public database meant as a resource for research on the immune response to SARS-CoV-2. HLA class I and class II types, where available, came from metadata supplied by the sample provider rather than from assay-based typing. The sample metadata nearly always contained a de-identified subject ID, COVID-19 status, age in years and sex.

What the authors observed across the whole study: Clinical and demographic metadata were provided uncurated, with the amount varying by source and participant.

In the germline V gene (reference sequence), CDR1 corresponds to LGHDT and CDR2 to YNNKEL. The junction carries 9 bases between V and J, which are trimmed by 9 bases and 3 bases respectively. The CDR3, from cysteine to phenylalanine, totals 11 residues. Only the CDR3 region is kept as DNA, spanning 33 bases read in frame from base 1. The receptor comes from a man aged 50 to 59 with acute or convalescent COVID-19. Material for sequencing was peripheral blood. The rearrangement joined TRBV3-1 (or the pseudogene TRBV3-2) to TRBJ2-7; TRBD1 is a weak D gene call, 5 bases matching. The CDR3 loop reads CARNTGYEQYF. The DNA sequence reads TGTGCCAGAAATACAGGCTACGAGCAGTACTTC.